Listed here is a single T cell receptor beta chain. Sequencing was performed with immunoSEQ multiplex PCR; in TCRdb, only in-frame clones are kept and a portion is missing. The data show around 160,000 clones, 65% to 85% seen once. The CDR3 extends over 13 amino acids. CDR1 is MDHEN, CDR2 SYDVKM, per germline. The V gene lost 4 bases and the J gene lost 7 bases, with 13 bases spanning the gap. This sample is part of a study of blood T cell repertoires in COVID-19. The TCR comes from a woman of 80 years or more with acute or convalescent COVID-19. Sequencing was performed on peripheral blood. The genes are TRBV28 and TRBJ1-2; unclear D gene. The CDR3 region has the DNA TGTGCCAGCAGTTCCGGACTAACCTCTGGCTACACCTTC. It codes for CASSSGLTSGYTF.